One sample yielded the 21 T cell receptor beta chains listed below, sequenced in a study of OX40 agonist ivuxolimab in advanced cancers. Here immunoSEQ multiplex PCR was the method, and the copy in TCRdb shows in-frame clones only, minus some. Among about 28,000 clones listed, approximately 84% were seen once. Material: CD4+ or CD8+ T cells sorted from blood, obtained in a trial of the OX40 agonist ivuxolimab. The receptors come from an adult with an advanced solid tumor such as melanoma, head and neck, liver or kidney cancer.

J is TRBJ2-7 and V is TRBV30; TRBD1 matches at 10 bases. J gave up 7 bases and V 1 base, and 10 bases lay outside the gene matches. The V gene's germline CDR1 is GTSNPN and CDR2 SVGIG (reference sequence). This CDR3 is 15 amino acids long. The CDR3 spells CAWSEPRQGAREQYF. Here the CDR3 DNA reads TGTGCCTGGAGTGAACCCCGACAGGGGGCGAGGGAGCAGTACTTC.

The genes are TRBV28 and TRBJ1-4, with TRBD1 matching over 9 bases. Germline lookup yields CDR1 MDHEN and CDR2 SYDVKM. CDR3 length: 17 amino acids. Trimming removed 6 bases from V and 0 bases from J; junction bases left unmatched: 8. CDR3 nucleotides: TGTGCCAGCAGCCCGATTGGGACAGGGCCAACTAATGAAAAACTGTTTTTT. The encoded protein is CASSPIGTGPTNEKLFF. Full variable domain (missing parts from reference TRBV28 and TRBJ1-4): DVKVTQSSRYLVKRTGEKVFLECVQDMDHENMFWYRQDPGLGLRLIYFSYDVKMKEKGDIPEGYSVSREKKERFSLILESASTNQTSMYLCASSPIGTGPTNEKLFFGSGTQLSVL.

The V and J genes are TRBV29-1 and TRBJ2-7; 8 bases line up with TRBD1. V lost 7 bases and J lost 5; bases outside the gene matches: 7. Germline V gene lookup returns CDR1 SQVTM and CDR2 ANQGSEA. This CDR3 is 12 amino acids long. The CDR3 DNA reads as TGCAGCGCACGGACAGGGAGCAACGAGCAGTACTTC. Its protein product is CSARTGSNEQYF.

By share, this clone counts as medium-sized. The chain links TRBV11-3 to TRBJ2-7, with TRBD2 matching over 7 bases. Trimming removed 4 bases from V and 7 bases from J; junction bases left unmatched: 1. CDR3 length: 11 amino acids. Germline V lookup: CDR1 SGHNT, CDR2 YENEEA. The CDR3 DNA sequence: TGTGCCAGCAGCTCGGGACTAGAGCAGTACTTC. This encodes CASSSGLEQYF.

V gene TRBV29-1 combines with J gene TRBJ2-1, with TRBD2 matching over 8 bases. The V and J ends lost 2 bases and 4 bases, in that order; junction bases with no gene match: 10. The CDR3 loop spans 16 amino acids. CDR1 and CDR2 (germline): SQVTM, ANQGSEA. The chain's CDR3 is CSVESPQRETYNEQFF. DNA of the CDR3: TGCAGCGTTGAATCCCCCCAGCGGGAGACTTACAATGAGCAGTTCTTC.

The CDR3 loop is CASRLADSYEQYF. The CDR3 nucleotides are TGCGCCAGCAGACTAGCGGACTCCTACGAGCAGTACTTC. This chain uses TRBV10-2 with TRBJ2-7; 8 nucleotides match TRBD2. The CDR3 runs 13 residues. The ends lost 6 bases at V and 0 bases at J; junction bases unmatched: 1. Germline V gene data show CDR1 as WSHSY and CDR2 as SAAADI.

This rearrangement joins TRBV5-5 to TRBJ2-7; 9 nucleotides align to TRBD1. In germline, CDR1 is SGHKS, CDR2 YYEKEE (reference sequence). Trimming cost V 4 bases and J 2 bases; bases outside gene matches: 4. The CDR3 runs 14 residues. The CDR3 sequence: CASSTTGGAYEQYF. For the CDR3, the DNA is TGTGCCAGCAGCACGACAGGGGGTGCCTACGAGCAGTACTTC.

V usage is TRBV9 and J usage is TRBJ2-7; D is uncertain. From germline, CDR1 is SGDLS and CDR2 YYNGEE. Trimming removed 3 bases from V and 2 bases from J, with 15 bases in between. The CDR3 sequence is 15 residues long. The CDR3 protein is CASSAGRASTYEQYF. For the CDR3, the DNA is TGTGCCAGCAGCGCCGGCAGAGCTTCAACCTACGAGCAGTACTTC.

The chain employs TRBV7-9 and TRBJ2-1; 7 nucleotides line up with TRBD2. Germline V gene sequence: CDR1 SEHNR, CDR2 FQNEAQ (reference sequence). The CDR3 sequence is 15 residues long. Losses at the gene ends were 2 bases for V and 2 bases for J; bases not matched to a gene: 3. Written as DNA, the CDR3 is TGTGCCAGCAGCTTAAAGCGGGACCCCTACAATGAGCAGTTCTTC. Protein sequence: CASSLKRDPYNEQFF.

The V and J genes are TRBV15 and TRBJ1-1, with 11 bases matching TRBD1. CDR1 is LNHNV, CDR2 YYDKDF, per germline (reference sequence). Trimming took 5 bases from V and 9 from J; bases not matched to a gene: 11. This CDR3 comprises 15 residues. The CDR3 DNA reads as TGTGCCACCAGCCTTACGAGGACAGGGGGCGAGAAAGCTTTCTTT. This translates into CATSLTRTGGEKAFF.

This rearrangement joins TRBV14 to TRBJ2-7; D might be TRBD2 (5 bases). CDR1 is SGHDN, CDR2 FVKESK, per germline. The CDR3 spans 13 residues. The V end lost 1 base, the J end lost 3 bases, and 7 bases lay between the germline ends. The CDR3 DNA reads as TGTGCCAGCAGCCAAGTTCGGGGCTACGAGCAGTACTTC. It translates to CASSQVRGYEQYF.

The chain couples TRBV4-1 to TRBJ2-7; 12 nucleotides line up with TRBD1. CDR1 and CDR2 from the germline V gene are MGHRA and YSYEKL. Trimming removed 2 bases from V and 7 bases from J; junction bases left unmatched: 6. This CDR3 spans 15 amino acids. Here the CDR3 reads CASSQSGQGASEQYF. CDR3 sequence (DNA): TGCGCCAGCAGCCAATCGGGACAGGGGGCGAGTGAGCAGTACTTC.

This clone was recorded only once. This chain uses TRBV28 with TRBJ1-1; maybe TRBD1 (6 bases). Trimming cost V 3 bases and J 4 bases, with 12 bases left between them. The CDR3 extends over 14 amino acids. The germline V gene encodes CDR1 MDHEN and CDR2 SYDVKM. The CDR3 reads CASSFPGAITEAFF. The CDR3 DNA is TGTGCCAGCAGTTTTCCGGGGGCGATCACTGAAGCTTTCTTT.

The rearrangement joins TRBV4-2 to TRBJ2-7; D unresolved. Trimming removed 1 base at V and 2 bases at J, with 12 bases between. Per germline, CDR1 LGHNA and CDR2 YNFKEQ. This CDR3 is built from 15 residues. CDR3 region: CASSQGLPYPYEQYF. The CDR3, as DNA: TGTGCCAGCAGCCAAGGCCTTCCTTACCCCTACGAGCAGTACTTC.

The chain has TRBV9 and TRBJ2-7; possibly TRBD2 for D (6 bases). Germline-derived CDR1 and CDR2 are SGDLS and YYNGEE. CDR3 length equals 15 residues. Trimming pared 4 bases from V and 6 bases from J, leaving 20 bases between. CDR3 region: CASSPSSVREGEQYF. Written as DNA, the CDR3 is TGTGCCAGCAGCCCCTCGAGCGTGCGGGAAGGCGAGCAGTACTTC.

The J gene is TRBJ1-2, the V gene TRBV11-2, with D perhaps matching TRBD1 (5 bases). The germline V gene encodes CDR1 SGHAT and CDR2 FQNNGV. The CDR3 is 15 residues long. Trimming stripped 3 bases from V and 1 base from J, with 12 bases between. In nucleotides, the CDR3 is TGTGCCAGCAGCTTGGGAGGGACCTTTAACTATGGCTACACCTTC. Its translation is CASSLGGTFNYGYTF. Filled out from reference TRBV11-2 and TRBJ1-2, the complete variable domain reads EAGVAQSPRYKIIEKRQSVAFWCNPISGHATLYWYQQILGQGPKLLIQFQNNGVVDDSQLPKDRFSAERLKGVDSTLKIQPAKLEDSAVYLCASSLGGTFNYGYTFGSGTRLTVV.

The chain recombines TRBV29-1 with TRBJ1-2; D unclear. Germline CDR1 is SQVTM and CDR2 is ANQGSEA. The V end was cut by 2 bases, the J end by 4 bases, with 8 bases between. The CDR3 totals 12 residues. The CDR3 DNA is TGCAGCGTTGAAAGAGGTATCTATGGCTACACCTTC. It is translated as CSVERGIYGYTF.

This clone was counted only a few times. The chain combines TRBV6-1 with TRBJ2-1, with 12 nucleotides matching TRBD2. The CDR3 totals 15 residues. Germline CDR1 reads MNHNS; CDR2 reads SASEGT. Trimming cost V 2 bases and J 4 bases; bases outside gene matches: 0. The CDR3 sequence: CASSELAGGYNEQFF. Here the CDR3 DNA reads TGTGCCAGCAGTGAACTAGCGGGGGGGTACAATGAGCAGTTCTTC.

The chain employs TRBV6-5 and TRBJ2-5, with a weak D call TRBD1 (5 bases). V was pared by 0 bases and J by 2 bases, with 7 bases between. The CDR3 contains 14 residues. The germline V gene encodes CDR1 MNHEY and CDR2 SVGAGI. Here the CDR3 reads CASSYSQGQETQYF. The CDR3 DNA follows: TGTGCCAGCAGTTACTCTCAGGGACAAGAGACCCAGTACTTC.

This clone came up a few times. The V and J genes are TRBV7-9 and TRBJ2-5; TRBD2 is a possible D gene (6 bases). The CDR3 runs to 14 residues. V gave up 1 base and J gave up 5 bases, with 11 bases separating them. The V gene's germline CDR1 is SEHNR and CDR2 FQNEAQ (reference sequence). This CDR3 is CASSLVSGGETQYF. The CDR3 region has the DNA TGTGCCAGCAGCTTAGTTTCCGGGGGTGAGACCCAGTACTTC.

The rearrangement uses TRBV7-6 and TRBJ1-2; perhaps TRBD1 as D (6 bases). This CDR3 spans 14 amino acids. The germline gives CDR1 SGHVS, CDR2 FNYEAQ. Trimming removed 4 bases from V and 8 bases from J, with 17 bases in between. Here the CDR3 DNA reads TGTGCCAGCAGCTCCGGACAGTTACGGGACGGCTACACCTTC. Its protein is CASSSGQLRDGYTF. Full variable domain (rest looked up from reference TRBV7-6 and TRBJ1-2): GAGVSQSPRYKVTKRGQDVALRCDPISGHVSLYWYRQALGQGPEFLTYFNYEAQQDKSGLPNDRFSAERPEGSISTLTIQRTEQRDSAMYRCASSSGQLRDGYTFGSGTRLTVV.